The rows below give T cell receptor beta chains drawn from one sample of a study of Ad26.COV2.S vaccination and SARS-CoV-2 variants. TCRdb's copy holds only in-frame clones and misses some; the assay was immunoSEQ multiplex PCR. The profile covers about 440,000 clones, with less than 95% appearing a single time and 4.3% taken by the ten largest. The source was peripheral blood, collected in a trial of Ad26.COV2.S vaccine versus placebo. The source of these receptors is a person aged 18 to 59 who received the Ad26.COV2.S COVID-19 vaccine or a placebo. Both conserved end residues are part of each CDR3. Fields, in order: clone size, J gene, V gene, CDR3 length, D gene, CDR3 protein, CDR3 DNA. D genes are given only for firm matches. Where a row states a size, it is once, few, many or the class of an expanded clone; other rows omit it.

abundance: -
j_gene: TRBJ2-7
v_gene: TRBV5-1
len: 15
d_gene: -
CDR3aa: CASTSSGTAGYEQYF
CDR3nt: TGCGCCAGCACCTCTTCCGGGACGGCCGGCTACGAGCAGTACTTC

abundance: -
j_gene: TRBJ2-7
v_gene: TRBV27
len: 16
d_gene: TRBD1
CDR3aa: CASSLWMGQPSYEQYF
CDR3nt: TGTGCCAGCAGTTTATGGATGGGACAGCCCTCCTACGAGCAGTACTTC

abundance: -
j_gene: TRBJ2-5
v_gene: TRBV7-3
len: 15
d_gene: TRBD1
CDR3aa: CASSPSGTGVETQYF
CDR3nt: TGTGCCAGCAGCCCCTCCGGGACAGGGGTAGAGACCCAGTACTTC

abundance: once
j_gene: TRBJ2-1
v_gene: TRBV15
len: 15
d_gene: -
CDR3aa: CATSRDWQVSGEQFF
CDR3nt: TGTGCCACCAGCAGAGATTGGCAGGTTTCCGGTGAGCAGTTCTTC

abundance: -
j_gene: TRBJ2-1
v_gene: TRBV14
len: 16
d_gene: TRBD2
CDR3aa: CASSQAAGVRYNEQFF
CDR3nt: TGTGCCAGCAGCCAAGCGGCGGGAGTTAGATACAATGAGCAGTTCTTC

abundance: -
j_gene: TRBJ2-7
v_gene: TRBV6-2/TRBV6-3
len: 16
d_gene: -
CDR3aa: CASSDTGSGNPYEQYF
CDR3nt: TGTGCCAGCAGTGATACGGGGTCAGGGAATCCCTACGAGCAGTACTTC

abundance: -
j_gene: TRBJ1-2
v_gene: TRBV5-1
len: 14
d_gene: -
CDR3aa: CASSLGGGDYGYTF
CDR3nt: TGCGCCAGCAGCTTGGGTGGTGGGGACTATGGCTACACCTTC

abundance: few
j_gene: TRBJ1-5
v_gene: TRBV7-9
len: 14
d_gene: TRBD1
CDR3aa: CASSSGQGNQPQHF
CDR3nt: TGTGCCAGCAGCTCGGGACAGGGGAATCAGCCCCAGCATTTT

abundance: -
j_gene: TRBJ1-1
v_gene: TRBV13
len: 14
d_gene: TRBD1
CDR3aa: CASSLAGGDTEAFF
CDR3nt: TGTGCCAGCAGCTTAGCAGGGGGCGACACTGAAGCTTTCTTT

abundance: -
j_gene: TRBJ2-1
v_gene: TRBV28
len: 11
d_gene: -
CDR3aa: CASSLYDEQFF
CDR3nt: TGTGCCAGCAGTTTATACGATGAGCAGTTCTTC

abundance: -
j_gene: TRBJ1-6
v_gene: TRBV27
len: 16
d_gene: -
CDR3aa: CASSLSWAVGNSPLHF
CDR3nt: TGTGCCAGCAGTCTTTCGTGGGCAGTTGGTAATTCACCCCTCCACTTT

abundance: -
j_gene: TRBJ2-1
v_gene: TRBV9
len: 13
d_gene: -
CDR3aa: CASSPGGRVEKFF
CDR3nt: TGTGCCAGCAGCCCAGGAGGGCGCGTTGAGAAGTTCTTC

abundance: -
j_gene: TRBJ2-7
v_gene: TRBV5-1
len: 14
d_gene: -
CDR3aa: CASSLRGQTYEQYF
CDR3nt: TGCGCCAGCAGCTTGCGGGGGCAAACCTACGAGCAGTACTTC

abundance: -
j_gene: TRBJ2-2
v_gene: TRBV5-1
len: 14
d_gene: -
CDR3aa: CASSLISFPGELFF
CDR3nt: TGCGCCAGCAGCTTGATCAGTTTCCCCGGGGAGCTGTTTTTT

abundance: once
j_gene: TRBJ2-2
v_gene: TRBV7-9
len: 10
d_gene: -
CDR3aa: CASSAGELFF
CDR3nt: TGTGCCAGCAGCGCAGGGGAGCTGTTTTTT

abundance: -
j_gene: TRBJ2-7
v_gene: TRBV2
len: 15
d_gene: -
CDR3aa: CASSELGRGSYEQYF
CDR3nt: TGTGCCAGCAGTGAACTCGGCAGGGGCAGCTACGAGCAGTACTTC

abundance: few
j_gene: TRBJ1-6
v_gene: TRBV5-1
len: 15
d_gene: -
CDR3aa: CASSSTGTINSPLHF
CDR3nt: TGCGCCAGCAGCTCAACCGGGACAATAAATTCACCCCTCCACTTT

abundance: -
j_gene: TRBJ2-7
v_gene: TRBV7-6
len: 16
d_gene: -
CDR3aa: CASSLDGTDSSYEQYF
CDR3nt: TGTGCCAGCAGCTTAGATGGGACGGACAGCTCCTACGAGCAGTACTTC

abundance: once
j_gene: TRBJ2-3
v_gene: TRBV11-1
len: 15
d_gene: -
CDR3aa: CASSSIRAGRFTQYF
CDR3nt: TGTGCCAGCAGCTCAATAAGGGCAGGGAGGTTTACGCAGTATTTT

abundance: -
j_gene: TRBJ2-7
v_gene: TRBV29-1
len: 11
d_gene: -
CDR3aa: CSVGGSYEQYF
CDR3nt: TGCAGCGTTGGAGGGTCCTACGAGCAGTACTTC

abundance: few
j_gene: TRBJ2-7
v_gene: TRBV6-2/TRBV6-3
len: 14
d_gene: TRBD2
CDR3aa: CASSRAGGSGEQYF
CDR3nt: TGTGCCAGCAGTCGAGCGGGAGGGTCGGGGGAGCAGTACTTC

abundance: -
j_gene: TRBJ2-7
v_gene: TRBV5-1
len: 12
d_gene: TRBD2
CDR3aa: CASSGRVNEQYF
CDR3nt: TGCGCCAGCAGCGGGAGGGTCAACGAGCAGTACTTC

abundance: -
j_gene: TRBJ2-7
v_gene: TRBV10-3
len: 13
d_gene: -
CDR3aa: CAISDQSTYEQYF
CDR3nt: TGTGCCATCAGTGACCAGTCTACCTACGAGCAGTACTTC

abundance: -
j_gene: TRBJ2-7
v_gene: TRBV10-3
len: 15
d_gene: TRBD2
CDR3aa: CAISQTSGRTYEQYF
CDR3nt: TGTGCCATCAGTCAGACTAGCGGGAGAACCTACGAGCAGTACTTC

abundance: -
j_gene: TRBJ1-4
v_gene: TRBV19
len: 15
d_gene: TRBD1
CDR3aa: CASTGVWGTNEKLFF
CDR3nt: TGTGCCAGCACAGGGGTTTGGGGAACCAATGAAAAACTGTTTTTT

abundance: once
j_gene: TRBJ2-2
v_gene: TRBV7-6
len: 14
d_gene: -
CDR3aa: CASSSGPNTGELFF
CDR3nt: TGTGCCAGCAGCTCCGGCCCGAACACCGGGGAGCTGTTTTTT

abundance: -
j_gene: TRBJ1-6
v_gene: TRBV15
len: 16
d_gene: TRBD1
CDR3aa: CATSRKPGQYNSPLHF
CDR3nt: TGTGCCACCAGCAGGAAACCGGGACAGTATAATTCACCCCTCCACTTT

abundance: -
j_gene: TRBJ2-3
v_gene: TRBV28
len: 16
d_gene: TRBD2
CDR3aa: CASSTRTSGGTDTQYF
CDR3nt: TGTGCCAGCAGTACCCGGACTAGCGGGGGCACAGATACGCAGTATTTT

abundance: -
j_gene: TRBJ2-3
v_gene: TRBV19
len: 16
d_gene: -
CDR3aa: CASNTAGPRRADTQYF
CDR3nt: TGTGCCAGTAATACGGCGGGGCCTAGACGGGCAGATACGCAGTATTTT

abundance: -
j_gene: TRBJ2-1
v_gene: TRBV29-1
len: 14
d_gene: TRBD2
CDR3aa: CSVIRREFGNEQFF
CDR3nt: TGCAGCGTTATAAGGCGGGAGTTCGGGAATGAGCAGTTCTTC

abundance: few
j_gene: TRBJ1-1
v_gene: TRBV18
len: 15
d_gene: -
CDR3aa: CASSPVLGLDTEAFF
CDR3nt: TGTGCCAGCTCACCAGTTCTGGGGCTGGACACTGAAGCTTTCTTT

abundance: -
j_gene: TRBJ1-2
v_gene: TRBV28
len: 14
d_gene: TRBD1
CDR3aa: CASRERQGGYGYTF
CDR3nt: TGTGCCAGCAGAGAACGACAGGGTGGGTATGGCTACACCTTC

abundance: -
j_gene: TRBJ2-1
v_gene: TRBV10-3
len: 14
d_gene: -
CDR3aa: CAISEGLGGNEQFF
CDR3nt: TGTGCCATCAGTGAGGGTCTGGGCGGCAATGAGCAGTTCTTC

abundance: -
j_gene: TRBJ2-3
v_gene: TRBV4-3
len: 16
d_gene: -
CDR3aa: CASSQDGLGLGDTQYF
CDR3nt: TGCGCCAGCAGCCAAGATGGGTTGGGGCTGGGGGATACGCAGTATTTT

abundance: -
j_gene: TRBJ2-3
v_gene: TRBV24-1
len: 13
d_gene: TRBD2
CDR3aa: CATSVAGVDTQYF
CDR3nt: TGTGCCACCAGTGTAGCGGGAGTCGATACGCAGTATTTT

abundance: -
j_gene: TRBJ2-5
v_gene: TRBV30
len: 12
d_gene: -
CDR3aa: CAWTRSRETQYF
CDR3nt: TGTGCCTGGACTCGGAGTCGAGAGACCCAGTACTTC

abundance: -
j_gene: TRBJ2-7
v_gene: TRBV6-2/TRBV6-3
len: 13
d_gene: -
CDR3aa: CASSSTGQTEQYF
CDR3nt: TGTGCCAGCAGTAGCACGGGACAAACCGAGCAGTACTTC

abundance: -
j_gene: TRBJ2-1
v_gene: TRBV28
len: 15
d_gene: TRBD2
CDR3aa: CASRVTSDPYNEQFF
CDR3nt: TGTGCCAGCAGGGTCACTAGCGATCCCTACAATGAGCAGTTCTTC

abundance: few
j_gene: TRBJ1-1
v_gene: TRBV19
len: 12
d_gene: -
CDR3aa: CASSIPFTEAFF
CDR3nt: TGTGCCAGTAGTATCCCCTTCACTGAAGCTTTCTTT

abundance: -
j_gene: TRBJ2-7
v_gene: TRBV2
len: 14
d_gene: -
CDR3aa: CASSAGTLSYEQYF
CDR3nt: TGTGCCAGCAGCGCCGGGACTCTCTCCTACGAGCAGTACTTC

abundance: -
j_gene: TRBJ1-2
v_gene: TRBV10-2
len: 14
d_gene: TRBD1
CDR3aa: CASSLNRGSYGYTF
CDR3nt: TGCGCCAGCAGTCTGAACAGGGGGTCCTATGGCTACACCTTC

abundance: -
j_gene: TRBJ2-1
v_gene: TRBV5-5
len: 15
d_gene: TRBD2
CDR3aa: CASSFSGRVPHEQFF
CDR3nt: TGTGCCAGCAGCTTTAGCGGGAGAGTCCCCCATGAGCAGTTCTTC

abundance: -
j_gene: TRBJ2-7
v_gene: TRBV27
len: 16
d_gene: -
CDR3aa: CASSLTLAHLNYEQYF
CDR3nt: TGTGCCAGCAGTTTAACCCTAGCGCACCTTAACTACGAGCAGTACTTC

abundance: -
j_gene: TRBJ2-3
v_gene: TRBV6-5
len: 15
d_gene: TRBD1
CDR3aa: CASRATGGGPDTQYF
CDR3nt: TGTGCCAGCAGAGCCACAGGGGGCGGCCCAGATACGCAGTATTTT

abundance: -
j_gene: TRBJ2-7
v_gene: TRBV2
len: 19
d_gene: TRBD2
CDR3aa: CATQDGIRSGSLRGLEQYF
CDR3nt: TGTGCCACCCAGGACGGGATTAGGAGCGGGAGTTTAAGGGGTCTCGAGCAGTACTTC

abundance: -
j_gene: TRBJ2-2
v_gene: TRBV19
len: 11
d_gene: -
CDR3aa: CASNRPGELFF
CDR3nt: TGTGCCAGTAATAGGCCCGGGGAGCTGTTTTTT

abundance: -
j_gene: TRBJ2-7
v_gene: TRBV27
len: 13
d_gene: -
CDR3aa: CATLDQGPYEQYF
CDR3nt: TGTGCCACCTTAGACCAGGGCCCCTACGAGCAGTACTTC

abundance: -
j_gene: TRBJ1-5
v_gene: TRBV4-3
len: 15
d_gene: -
CDR3aa: CASSRDLYSNQPQHF
CDR3nt: TGCGCCAGCAGCCGCGACCTTTATAGCAATCAGCCCCAGCATTTT

abundance: once
j_gene: TRBJ1-6
v_gene: TRBV21-1
len: 15
d_gene: -
CDR3aa: CASSDRGGRRSPLHF
CDR3nt: TGTGCCAGCAGCGACCGCGGAGGGAGACGGTCACCCCTCCACTTT

abundance: -
j_gene: TRBJ2-2
v_gene: TRBV27
len: 15
d_gene: TRBD1
CDR3aa: CASRKDRTRTGELFF
CDR3nt: TGTGCCAGCCGAAAGGACAGGACGCGCACCGGGGAGCTGTTTTTT